This T cell receptor (beta chain) emerged from a study of graft-versus-host responses after intestinal transplantation. The overall study: Transplant types were multivisceral, liver-intestinal, or isolated intestinal. For around 3 years after anti-thymocyte globulin induction, all recipients took tacrolimus and steroids. Study-level results: Some patients had graft-donor T cell macrochimerism. In their allografts, the ratios of graft-versus-host to host-versus-graft T cell clones were high.

This CDR3 comprises 13 residues. Trimming removed 4 bases at V and 3 bases at J, with 7 bases between. The germline V gene has CDR1 WSHSY and CDR2 SAAADI. TCRdb's table, derived via immunoSEQ multiplex PCR, lists solely in-frame clones and lacks some. The table lists more than 15,000 clones, approximately 37% of them singletons. The authors plated around 200,000 CFSE-labeled responder cells with around 200,000 irradiated, violet-dye-labeled stimulator cells. This clone was seen only a few times. The chain recombines TRBV10-2 with TRBJ1-5; unclear D gene. The TCR originated in a human patient who received an intestinal transplant. The sample was alloreactive CD8+ T cells from a mixed lymphocyte reaction culture, taken before intestinal transplant. Subset indicated: CFSE-low proliferating T cells sorted from approximately 6-day pre-transplant mixed lymphocyte reaction (GvH or HvG direction). DNA for the CDR3: TGCGCCAGCAGTGGACCGAACAATCAGCCCCAGCATTTT. Amino acid sequence: CASSGPNNQPQHF.